The sequence of this T cell receptor (beta chain) was determined in a study of untreated major depressive disorder. General observations from the study: Private clones made up every subject's top five TRBV05-01 clones. Depressed patients' CD4+ T cells carried increased TRBV05-01 (Vbeta 5.1) usage versus control CD4+ T cells.

Sequenced by immunoSEQ multiplex PCR; TCRdb stores in-frame clones only, minus some. The sample yields 20,000 or so clones, about 87% seen once. Trimming left V 4 bases short and J 6 bases short, with 22 bases between. The CDR3 runs to 16 residues. As regards this clone: Its antigen is undetermined.

Each depressed patient was pairwise matched to a non-depressed control for sex, age, current smoking status and body mass index. This TCR derives from a woman aged 25 to 39 in good health. What was sequenced was CD4+ T cells from PBMCs. The chain is built from TRBV5-3 and TRBJ1-2; D not certain. TRBV5-3 is an ORF for which the function is uncertain. The CDR3 DNA is TGTGCCAGAAGCCCAACGGGCGGCGGGGAGAGGGATGGCTACACCTTC. It codes for CARSPTGGGERDGYTF.